These T cell receptor beta chains were read from a single sample in a study of cytomegalovirus exposure and HLA in healthy donors. Clones were read by immunoSEQ multiplex PCR, and TCRdb kept only the in-frame ones, dropping some. The sample contains 120,000 or so clones, 55% to 75% of which appear only once. The sequencing sample was made of PBMCs. Receptors were obtained from a man aged 25-45 years in good health and CMV-seronegative. Each CDR3 is given with its conserved first and last residue.

CDR3 length | V gene | CDR3 protein
14 | TRBV5-8 | CASSSGQTYNEQFF
12 | TRBV7-9 | CASSLVQGRAFF
16 | TRBV5-1 | CASSLGTAGGSETQYF
13 | TRBV27 | CASSLSRWNEQFF
15 | TRBV19 | CASRVERGSTDTQYF
13 | TRBV19 | CASSQGQGTEAFF
12 | TRBV5-1 | CASSFEQNGYTF
13 | TRBV6-6 | CASSYSRVSGYTF
16 | TRBV4-2 | CASSLGGLAAADTQYF
17 | TRBV9 | CASSVHDRDVTNYGYTF
16 | TRBV6-1 | CASSDPGLAVYNEQFF
15 | TRBV6-5 | CASSYQNRGDTEAFF
16 | TRBV4-1 | CASSQDRTGRGTEAFF
15 | TRBV28 | CASSATTGRNEKLFF
14 | TRBV7-3 | CASSLIGGGGEQYF
15 | TRBV11-2 | CASSLGTTSSYEQYF
15 | TRBV2 | CASSERRISTDTQYF
14 | TRBV7-9 | CASCGTALYNEQFF
15 | TRBV11-2 | CASSFNGGGTDTQYF
16 | TRBV2 | CASSEATGALNTEAFF
16 | TRBV18 | CASSPRTGDGNTEAFF
13 | TRBV28 | CASSLWAGEPQHF
14 | TRBV25-1 | CASSEYGDTYGYTF
16 | TRBV5-1 | CASSSTGYFKVDEQFF
12 | TRBV6-1 | CASSTTGSEAFF
18 | TRBV5-5 | CASSLVLAGDLRHNEQFF
14 | TRBV6-5 | CASTPQGWDTEAFF
16 | TRBV19 | CASSGPLQGPYNEQFF
16 | TRBV18 | CASSPYDSSNTGELFF
17 | TRBV28 | CASSFLVGRGRTGELFF
15 | TRBV18 | CASSPQQGEEETQYF